This paragraph reports one T cell receptor beta chain. Its cognate antigen is unknown. This sample was included in a study of T cells after yellow fever vaccination. Whole-study findings and limits: A limited proportion of clonotypes was detected within both the CD4 and CD8 compartments.

TCRdb ran MiXCR on the 5' RACE reads and lists one entry per CDR3 protein. The table records around 590,000 distinct CDR3 sequences, roughly 12% of them present only once. V was pared by 2 bases and J by 5 bases, with 2 bases of the junction left unmatched. The CDR3 sequence is 14 residues long. Germline V gives CDR1 SGHDN, CDR2 FVKESK. The chain links TRBV14 to TRBJ2-2; TRBD1 agrees at 7 bases. Sample: PBMCs, taken on the day of the yellow fever booster vaccination. The TCR sequence derives from a man aged 25 to 40 who received the YFV17D yellow fever vaccine. CDR3 DNA: TGTGCCAGCAGCCAAAACAGGGGAACCGGGGAGCTGTTTTTT. Residues: CASSQNRGTGELFF.